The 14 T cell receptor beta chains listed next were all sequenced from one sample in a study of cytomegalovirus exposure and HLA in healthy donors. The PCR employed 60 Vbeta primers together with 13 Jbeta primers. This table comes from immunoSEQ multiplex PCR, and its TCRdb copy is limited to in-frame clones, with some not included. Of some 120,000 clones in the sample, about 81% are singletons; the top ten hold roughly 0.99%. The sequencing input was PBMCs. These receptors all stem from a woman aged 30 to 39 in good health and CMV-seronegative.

The CDR3 protein is CAISEPTSGDLYEQYF. Here the CDR3 DNA reads TGTGCCATCAGTGAGCCGACTAGCGGGGACCTCTACGAGCAGTACTTC. This sequence joins TRBV10-3 and TRBJ2-7, with 11 bases identical to TRBD2. The V gene's germline CDR1 is ENHRY and CDR2 SYGVKD. CDR3 size: 16 residues. V gave up 2 bases and J gave up 3 bases; unmatched junction bases: 6.

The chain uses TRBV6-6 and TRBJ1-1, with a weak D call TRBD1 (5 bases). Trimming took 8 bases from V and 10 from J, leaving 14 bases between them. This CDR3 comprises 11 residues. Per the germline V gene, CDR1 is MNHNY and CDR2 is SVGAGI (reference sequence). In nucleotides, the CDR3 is TGTGCCAGCCTCTCCCAGGGAGGAGCTTTCTTT. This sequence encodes CASLSQGGAFF.

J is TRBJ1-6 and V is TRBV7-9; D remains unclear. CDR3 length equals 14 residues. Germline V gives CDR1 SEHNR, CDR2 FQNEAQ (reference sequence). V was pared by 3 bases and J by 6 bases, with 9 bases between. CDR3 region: CASSFAGFNSPLHF. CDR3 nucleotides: TGTGCCAGCAGCTTCGCCGGGTTTAATTCACCCCTCCACTTT.

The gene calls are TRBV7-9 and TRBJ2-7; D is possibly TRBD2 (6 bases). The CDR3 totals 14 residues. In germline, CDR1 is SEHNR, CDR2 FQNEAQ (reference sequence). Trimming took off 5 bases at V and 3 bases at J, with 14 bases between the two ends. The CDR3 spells CASSATSLRYEQYF. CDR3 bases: TGTGCCAGCAGCGCCACTAGCCTTCGCTACGAGCAGTACTTC.

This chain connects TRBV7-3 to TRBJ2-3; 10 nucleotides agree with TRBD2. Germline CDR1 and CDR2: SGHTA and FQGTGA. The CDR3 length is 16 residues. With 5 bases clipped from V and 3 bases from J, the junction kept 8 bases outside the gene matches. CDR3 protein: CASSEIAGGSTDTQYF. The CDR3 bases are TGTGCCAGCAGCGAAATAGCGGGGGGCAGTACAGATACGCAGTATTTT.

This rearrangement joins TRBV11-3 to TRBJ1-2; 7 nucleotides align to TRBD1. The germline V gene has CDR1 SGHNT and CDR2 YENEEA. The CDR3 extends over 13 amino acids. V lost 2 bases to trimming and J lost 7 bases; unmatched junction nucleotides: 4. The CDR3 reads CASSLTGAGGYTF. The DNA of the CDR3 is TGTGCCAGCAGCTTAACAGGGGCAGGTGGCTACACCTTC.

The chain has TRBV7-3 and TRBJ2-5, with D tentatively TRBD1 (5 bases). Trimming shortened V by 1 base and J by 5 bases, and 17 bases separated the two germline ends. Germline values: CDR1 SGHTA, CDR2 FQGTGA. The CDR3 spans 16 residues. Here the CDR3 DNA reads TGTGCCAGCAGCTTAAACGTCCCAGGGCCCTCGGAGACCCAGTACTTC. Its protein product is CASSLNVPGPSETQYF. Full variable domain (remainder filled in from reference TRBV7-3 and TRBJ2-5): GAGVSQTPSNKVTEKGKYVELRCDPISGHTALYWYRQSLGQGPEFLIYFQGTGAADDSGLPNDRFFAVRPEGSVSTLKIQRTERGDSAVYLCASSLNVPGPSETQYFGPGTRLLVL.

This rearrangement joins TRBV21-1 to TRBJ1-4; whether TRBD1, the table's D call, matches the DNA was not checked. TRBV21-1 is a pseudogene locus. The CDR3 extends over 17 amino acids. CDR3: CASSKIQGGATNEKLFF. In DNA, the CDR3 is TGTGCCAGCAGCAAAATTCAGGGTGGGGCAACTAATGAAAAACTGTTTTTT.

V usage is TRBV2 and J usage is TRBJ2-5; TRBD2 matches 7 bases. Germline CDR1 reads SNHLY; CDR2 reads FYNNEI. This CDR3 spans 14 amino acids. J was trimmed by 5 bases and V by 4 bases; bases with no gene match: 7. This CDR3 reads CASSAYGRTETQYF. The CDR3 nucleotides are TGTGCCAGCAGTGCTTACGGGAGGACGGAGACCCAGTACTTC.

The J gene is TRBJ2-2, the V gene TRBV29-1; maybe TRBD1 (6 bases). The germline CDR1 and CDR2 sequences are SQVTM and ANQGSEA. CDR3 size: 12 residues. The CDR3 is CTEGGNTGELFF. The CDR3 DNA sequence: TGCACCGAAGGGGGTAACACCGGGGAGCTGTTTTTT.

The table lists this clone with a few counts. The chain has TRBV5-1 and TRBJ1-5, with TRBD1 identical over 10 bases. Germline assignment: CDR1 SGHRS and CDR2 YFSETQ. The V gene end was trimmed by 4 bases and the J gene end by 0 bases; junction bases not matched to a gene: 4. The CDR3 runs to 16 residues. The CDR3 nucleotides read TGCGCCAGCAGCCCCGGGACAGGGGATAGCAATCAGCCCCAGCATTTT. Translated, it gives CASSPGTGDSNQPQHF. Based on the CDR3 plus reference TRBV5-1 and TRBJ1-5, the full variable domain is KAGVTQTPRYLIKTRGQQVTLSCSPISGHRSVSWYQQTPGQGLQFLFEYFSETQRNKGNFPGRFSGRQFSNSRSEMNVSTLELGDSALYLCASSPGTGDSNQPQHFGDGTRLSIL.

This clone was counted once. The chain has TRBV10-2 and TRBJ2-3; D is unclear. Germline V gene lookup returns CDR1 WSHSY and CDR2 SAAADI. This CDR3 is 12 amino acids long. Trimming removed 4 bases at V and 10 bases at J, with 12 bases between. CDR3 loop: CASSGLRSPQYF. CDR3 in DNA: TGCGCCAGCAGTGGGTTGAGGAGCCCGCAGTATTTT.

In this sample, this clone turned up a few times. The CDR3 sequence: CASPPERRLAKNIQYF. DNA for the CDR3: TGCGCCAGCCCTCCGGAGCGGAGGCTAGCCAAAAACATTCAGTACTTC. V gene TRBV10-1 combines with J gene TRBJ2-4; tentative D call: TRBD2 (5 bases). The CDR3 totals 16 residues. Trimming removed 8 bases at V and 0 bases at J, with 17 bases between. The germline V gene encodes CDR1 WNHNN and CDR2 SYGVQD (reference sequence).

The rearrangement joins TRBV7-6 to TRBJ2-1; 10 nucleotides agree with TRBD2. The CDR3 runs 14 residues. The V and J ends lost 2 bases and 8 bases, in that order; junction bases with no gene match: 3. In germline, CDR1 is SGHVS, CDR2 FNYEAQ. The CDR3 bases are TGTGCCAGCAGCTTAAGCGGGGGGGGCTATGAGCAGTTCTTC. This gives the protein CASSLSGGGYEQFF.